This record covers a single T cell receptor beta chain. What it binds is not known. TCRdb analysed the 5' RACE reads with MiXCR anew, one entry per CDR3 protein. Among fewer than 200,000 distinct CDR3 sequences listed, under 20% were seen once. This record belongs to a study of T-cell memory formation after mild COVID-19. Study in general: The two donors had largely donor-specific TCR clusters.

This CDR3 has 14 residues. Trimming took off 1 base at V and 7 bases at J, with 11 bases between the two ends. CDR1 is MGHRA and CDR2 is YSYEKL in the germline V gene. Study-level points and caveats: Among contracting clones, CD4+ were mainly CM/EM and CD8+ enriched in EMRA.

Sequenced sample: PBMCs or a T cell subset sorted from them (not recorded which). The sequence derives from a man aged 18 to 30 who had mild COVID-19 (a few samples of this study predate the infection). Cell type and time point are not known. The V call is TRBV4-1, the J call TRBJ1-5; D ambiguous. CDR3 sequence (DNA): TGCGCCAGCAGCCAAGTAGCAGTGGGGCAGCCCCAGCATTTT. This sequence encodes CASSQVAVGQPQHF.